This entry describes one TCR beta chain. These data belong to a study of Ad26.COV2.S vaccination and SARS-CoV-2 variants. The V gene end was trimmed by 1 base and the J gene end by 4 bases; junction bases not matched to a gene: 8. Per the germline V gene, CDR1 is LGHDT and CDR2 is YNNKEL (reference sequence). The CDR3 is 17 residues long. Treatment meaning: roughly 18 received Ad26.COV2.S at low or high dose, single or two shots; five or six received placebo; per-sample allocation not given. Day 63 following the first vaccine or placebo injection was when the samples were taken. TCRdb's table, derived via immunoSEQ multiplex PCR, lists solely in-frame clones and lacks some. The repertoire includes 350,000 to 400,000 clones, about 88% of them detected once, and about 2% sits in the top ten.

The chain carries TRBV3-1 (or the pseudogene TRBV3-2) and TRBJ2-7; 12 bases map to TRBD2. This sample comprised peripheral blood, obtained in a trial of Ad26.COV2.S vaccine versus placebo. The origin of this receptor is a person between 18 and 65 years old who received the Ad26.COV2.S COVID-19 vaccine or a placebo. Here the CDR3 reads CASSQVGLAGGAYEQYF. CDR3 bases: TGTGCCAGCAGCCAAGTGGGCCTAGCGGGAGGGGCTTACGAGCAGTACTTC.